Presented here are 27 T cell receptor beta chains from one specimen sequenced in a study of OX40 agonist ivuxolimab in advanced cancers. Clones were sequenced by immunoSEQ multiplex PCR, and TCRdb holds only the in-frame ones, with some missing. The sample contains some 64,000 clones, roughly 85% of which appear only once. This material consisted of CD4+ or CD8+ T cells sorted from blood, taken in a trial of the OX40 agonist ivuxolimab. These receptors originate from an adult with an advanced solid tumor such as melanoma, head and neck, liver or kidney cancer.

This chain links TRBV15 with TRBJ2-4, with TRBD1 as a possible D gene (5 bases). In germline, CDR1 is LNHNV, CDR2 YYDKDF (reference sequence). This CDR3 has 15 amino acids. V was pared by 2 bases and J by 1 base, with 9 bases between. This CDR3 reads CATSRRGLAKNIQYF. CDR3 DNA sequence: TGTGCCACCAGCAGAAGGGGTCTGGCCAAAAACATTCAGTACTTC.

The V call is TRBV19, the J call TRBJ2-1; tentative D call: TRBD2 (6 bases). CDR1 is LNHDA and CDR2 is SQIVND in the germline V gene (reference sequence). Trimming took 4 bases from V and 0 from J, leaving 13 bases between them. This CDR3 is built from 16 residues. Here the CDR3 DNA reads TGTGCCAGTAGTACCCCGGCGGGAAGCTCCTACAATGAGCAGTTCTTC. Its translation: CASSTPAGSSYNEQFF.

The chain carries TRBV7-8 and TRBJ2-2; unclear D gene. V lost 0 bases, J lost 5 bases, and 7 bases lay in between. This CDR3 is built from 14 residues. Germline CDR1 SGHVS, CDR2 FQNEAQ. Here the CDR3 reads CASSLALQTGELFF. The CDR3 bases are TGTGCCAGCAGCTTAGCGCTGCAGACCGGGGAGCTGTTTTTT.

This clone was counted a single time. The J gene is TRBJ2-5, the V gene TRBV14; D is undetermined. This CDR3 region has 14 residues. The V end was cut by 1 base, the J end by 4 bases, with 10 bases between. Germline V gene lookup returns CDR1 SGHDN and CDR2 FVKESK. DNA of the CDR3: TGTGCCAGCAGCCAAGGGGGTTGGGGAGAGACCCAGTACTTC. This codes for CASSQGGWGETQYF.

The chain recombines TRBV7-2 with TRBJ2-2; D is perhaps TRBD2 (6 bases). With 0 bases removed from V and 4 bases from J, the gap between germline ends came to 9 bases. There are 15 residues in the CDR3. Per germline, CDR1 SGHTA and CDR2 FQGNSA. CDR3 protein: CASSLAGGSTGELFF. The CDR3 DNA is TGTGCCAGCAGCTTAGCGGGGGGTTCCACCGGGGAGCTGTTTTTT.

The V and J genes are TRBV23-1 and TRBJ2-7; D is unresolved. TRBV23-1 is filed as an ORF, its function uncertain. The CDR3 covers 13 residues. V gave up 8 bases and J gave up 0 bases, with 11 bases separating them. CDR3 in amino acids: CASPQGHSYEQYF. The CDR3, as DNA: TGCGCCAGCCCCCAAGGTCACTCCTACGAGCAGTACTTC.

The V and J genes are TRBV5-4 and TRBJ2-7; 7 bases match TRBD2. Trimming cost V 7 bases and J 5 bases; bases outside gene matches: 15. The CDR3 is 15 residues long. Germline V gene lookup returns CDR1 SGHNT and CDR2 YYREEE (reference sequence). The CDR3 is CASSRGDGPVHEQYF. The CDR3, as DNA: TGTGCCAGCTCCCGGGGGGACGGACCCGTCCACGAGCAGTACTTC.

This clone turned up a few times. This rearrangement joins TRBV21-1 to TRBJ2-6; the table assigns TRBD2, which was not confirmed against the DNA. TRBV21-1 is designated a pseudogene. The CDR3 contains 19 residues. CDR3 loop: CASSKRRGRIFSGANVLTF. DNA of the CDR3: TGTGCCAGCAGCAAAAGGAGGGGACGGATCTTCTCTGGGGCCAACGTCCTGACTTTC.

The chain couples TRBV9 to TRBJ2-3; 8 bases match TRBD1. The CDR3 has 15 amino acids. J gave up 0 bases and V 5 bases, and 5 bases lay outside the gene matches. Germline CDR1 and CDR2: SGDLS and YYNGEE. The CDR3 here is CASRRTGTSTDTQYF. CDR3 bases: TGTGCCAGCAGGCGGACAGGGACTAGCACAGATACGCAGTATTTT.

The chain links TRBV30 to TRBJ1-4, with D hard to call. The germline V gene has CDR1 GTSNPN and CDR2 SVGIG (reference sequence). The CDR3 covers 13 residues. Trimming stripped 0 bases from V and 11 bases from J, with 13 bases between. This CDR3 is CAWSVDWGGKLFF. CDR3 bases: TGTGCCTGGAGTGTAGACTGGGGAGGGAAACTGTTTTTT.

This sequence joins TRBV18 and TRBJ1-2; D gene uncertain. The CDR3 contains 15 residues. Germline CDR1 is KGHSH and CDR2 is LQKENI. Trimming shortened V by 1 base and J by 4 bases, and 13 bases separated the two germline ends. The CDR3 region is CASSPLDAAGYGYTF. CDR3 bases: TGTGCCAGCTCACCACTGGATGCCGCGGGCTATGGCTACACCTTC.

The chain has TRBV6-1 and TRBJ2-7, with TRBD2 matching 10 bases. Germline CDR1 is MNHNS and CDR2 is SASEGT. The CDR3 runs to 14 residues. Trimming cost V 4 bases and J 1 base; bases outside gene matches: 1. CDR3 in amino acids: CASSVAGGSYEQYF. The CDR3 DNA is TGTGCCAGCAGTGTAGCGGGAGGTTCCTACGAGCAGTACTTC.

This clone showed up just once. This chain uses TRBV10-3 with TRBJ2-5, with 10 bases identical to TRBD1. The length of the CDR3 is 16 residues. Unmatched junction bases numbered 12, after V lost 6 bases and J lost 5 bases. In germline, CDR1 is ENHRY, CDR2 SYGVKD. CDR3 coding DNA: TGTGCCATCAGAGATCTGGACAGGGGGGGCGTGGAGACCCAGTACTTC. This gives the protein CAIRDLDRGGVETQYF.

The chain employs TRBV6-6 and TRBJ1-5; D is perhaps TRBD1 (5 bases). The ends were cut back, 2 bases at V and 8 bases at J, with 19 bases in the middle. Per germline, CDR1 MNHNY and CDR2 SVGAGI (reference sequence). The CDR3 is 16 amino acids. CDR3: CASSYESFDIGEPQHF. The CDR3 nucleotides are TGTGCCAGCAGTTACGAGTCGTTCGACATAGGGGAGCCCCAGCATTTT.

CDR3 residues: CASSLVASGRSTPYEQYF. The CDR3 nucleotides read TGTGCCAGCAGCTTAGTGGCTAGCGGGAGGTCTACCCCCTACGAGCAGTACTTC. The gene calls are TRBV11-2 and TRBJ2-7; 11 nucleotides match TRBD2. The CDR3 contains 18 residues. Germline V CDR1 and CDR2: SGHAT, FQNNGV. Trimming removed 1 base from V and 2 bases from J; junction bases left unmatched: 10.

The chain joins TRBV7-9 to TRBJ2-3; the D call may be TRBD1 or TRBD2 (5 bases each). Trimming left V 4 bases short and J 0 bases short, with 14 bases between. This CDR3 contains 16 residues. Germline assignment: CDR1 SEHNR and CDR2 FQNEAQ (reference sequence). In nucleotides, the CDR3 is TGTGCCAGCAGCTCCTACCGGGGCGGGAGCACAGATACGCAGTATTTT. The encoded protein is CASSSYRGGSTDTQYF.

In this sample, this clone turned up a few times. The chain recombines TRBV29-1 with TRBJ2-5; D gene uncertain. Germline CDR1 reads SQVTM; CDR2 reads ANQGSEA. The CDR3 sequence is 13 residues long. The V gene lost 1 base and the J gene lost 5 bases, with 11 bases spanning the gap. CDR3 region: CSVEAVSRETQYF. In nucleotides, the CDR3 is TGCAGCGTTGAAGCGGTTAGCAGGGAGACCCAGTACTTC.

This chain links TRBV11-1 with TRBJ2-5, with D unclear. Between the trimmed V and J ends, which lost 4 bases and 4 bases, there was a span of 10 bases. The CDR3 has 13 amino acids. From germline, CDR1 is SGHAT and CDR2 FQDESV (reference sequence). The CDR3 here is CASSYGAGETQYF. The CDR3 coding sequence is TGTGCCAGCAGCTACGGAGCAGGAGAGACCCAGTACTTC.

The chain combines TRBV28 with TRBJ2-3; 8 bases align to TRBD2. From germline, CDR1 is MDHEN and CDR2 SYDVKM. The CDR3 runs to 15 residues. With 4 bases clipped from V and 2 bases from J, the junction kept 5 bases outside the gene matches. DNA of the CDR3: TGTGCCAGCAGTTCAGCGGGGGAAAACACAGATACGCAGTATTTT. It yields the protein CASSSAGENTDTQYF.

The chain carries TRBV7-8 and TRBJ2-7, with TRBD2 matching over 8 bases. This CDR3 has 18 amino acids. Germline V gives CDR1 SGHVS, CDR2 FQNEAQ. J lost 3 bases, V lost 5 bases, and 18 bases had no gene match. CDR3 in amino acids: CASSPGVAGTGGIYEQYF. In DNA, the CDR3 is TGTGCCAGCAGCCCAGGGGTAGCGGGAACTGGGGGCATCTACGAGCAGTACTTC.

This clone has just a few counts. The chain recombines TRBV27 with TRBJ1-5; D not resolved. From germline, CDR1 is MNHEY and CDR2 SMNVEV (reference sequence). The CDR3 spans 15 residues. Trimming shortened V by 0 bases and J by 0 bases, and 6 bases separated the two germline ends. The CDR3 DNA reads as TGTGCCAGCAGTTTATCACCTTATAGCAATCAGCCCCAGCATTTT. It encodes CASSLSPYSNQPQHF.

The chain carries TRBV27 and TRBJ2-3; TRBD1 agrees at 9 bases. The CDR3 is 15 amino acids. Germline CDR1 and CDR2: MNHEY and SMNVEV (reference sequence). V shed 0 bases, J shed 6 bases, and the junction held 4 bases outside the gene matches. CDR3 sequence: CASSLSGTGLDTQYF. CDR3 DNA: TGTGCCAGCAGTTTATCTGGGACAGGGCTGGATACGCAGTATTTT.

The genes are TRBV30 and TRBJ1-4; weak D call: TRBD1 (5 bases). Per the germline V gene, CDR1 is GTSNPN and CDR2 is SVGIG (reference sequence). The ends were cut back, 1 base at V and 8 bases at J, with 17 bases in the middle. The CDR3 consists of 15 residues. CDR3 in DNA: TGTGCCTGGAGTGACCGGGACGGAGGGAGGGAAAAACTGTTTTTT. It codes for CAWSDRDGGREKLFF.

The J gene is TRBJ1-3, the V gene TRBV30; no reliable D call. The CDR3 runs to 13 residues. The V end was cut by 4 bases, the J end by 0 bases, with 7 bases between. In germline, CDR1 is GTSNPN, CDR2 SVGIG (reference sequence). CDR3 amino acids: CAWTQVSGNTIYF. DNA for the CDR3: TGTGCCTGGACCCAGGTCTCTGGAAACACCATATATTTT.

The chain is built from TRBV30 and TRBJ1-2, with 9 nucleotides matching TRBD1. CDR1 is GTSNPN, CDR2 SVGIG, per germline (reference sequence). The V segment lost 4 bases and the J segment 6 bases; nucleotides outside the gene matches: 6. The CDR3 sequence is 13 residues long. CDR3 residues: CAWNARTGDGYTF. CDR3 DNA sequence: TGTGCCTGGAATGCCCGGACAGGGGATGGCTACACCTTC. The full variable domain, rest sourced from reference TRBV30 and TRBJ1-2, is SQTIHQWPATLVQPVGSPLSLECTVEGTSNPNLYWYRQAAGRGLQLLFYSVGIGQISSEVPQNLSASRPQDRQFILSSKKLLLSDSGFYLCAWNARTGDGYTFGSGTRLTVV.

A few counts support this clone. The chain is built from TRBV7-9 and TRBJ2-1, with 8 bases that match TRBD1. The germline V gene has CDR1 SEHNR and CDR2 FQNEAQ (reference sequence). The CDR3 covers 19 residues. With V trimmed by 5 bases and J by 3 bases, 18 bases remained unmatched. CDR3 amino acids: CASSPTTLPRTGFYNEQFF. For the CDR3, the DNA is TGTGCCAGCAGCCCAACGACCTTACCCCGGACAGGGTTCTACAATGAGCAGTTCTTC. Together with reference TRBV7-9 and TRBJ2-1, the CDR3 gives the full variable domain: DTGVSQNPRHKITKRGQNVTFRCDPISEHNRLYWYRQTLGQGPEFLTYFQNEAQLEKSRLLSDRFSAERPKGSFSTLEIQRTEQGDSAMYLCASSPTTLPRTGFYNEQFFGPGTRLTVL.

This rearrangement joins TRBV19 to TRBJ2-2; D may be TRBD1 or TRBD2 (5 bases each). Germline CDR1 reads LNHDA; CDR2 reads SQIVND (reference sequence). The CDR3 extends over 17 amino acids. V lost 2 bases and J 6 bases, leaving 19 bases between the germline ends. Here the CDR3 DNA reads TGTGCCAGTAGTATAAGGTTCCAGCCACTGGGGGCCGGGGAGCTGTTTTTT. As protein: CASSIRFQPLGAGELFF.